The 5 T cell receptor beta chains listed next were all sequenced from one sample in a study of blood T cell repertoires in COVID-19. Sequencing used immunoSEQ multiplex PCR; TCRdb keeps in-frame clones, though not all of them. The profile shows around 380,000 clones, over 65% of them singletons. The sequenced sample was peripheral blood. These receptors were obtained from a human donor with acute or convalescent COVID-19. The donor label of this sample is uncertain.

The chain recombines TRBV7-8 with TRBJ2-1; D might be TRBD2 (5 bases). There are 17 residues in the CDR3. Germline V gene sequence: CDR1 SGHVS, CDR2 FQNEAQ. With 1 base removed from V and 2 bases from J, the gap between germline ends came to 15 bases. The CDR3 loop reads CASSLDSRGLPYNEQFF. CDR3 nucleotides: TGTGCCAGCAGCTTAGATTCTCGCGGGCTCCCCTACAATGAGCAGTTCTTC. Drawing the rest from reference TRBV7-8 and TRBJ2-1, the complete variable domain is GAGVSQSPRYKVAKRGQDVALRCDPISGHVSLFWYQQALGQGPEFLTYFQNEAQLDKSGLPSDRFFAERPEGSVSTLKIQRTQQEDSAVYLCASSLDSRGLPYNEQFFGPGTRLTVL.

The chain combines TRBV7-9 with TRBJ1-1, with D unclear. The V gene lost 2 bases and the J gene lost 7 bases, with 17 bases spanning the gap. The CDR3 totals 15 residues. Germline V lookup: CDR1 SEHNR, CDR2 FQNEAQ (reference sequence). The CDR3 sequence is CASSLTGGRAGEAFF. DNA of the CDR3: TGTGCCAGCAGCTTAACGGGTGGGAGGGCTGGTGAAGCTTTCTTT.

The V gene is TRBV24-1, the J gene TRBJ1-1; D may be TRBD1 (5 bases). V shed 6 bases and J shed 1 base, with 11 bases lying between them. Germline V gene sequence: CDR1 KGHDR, CDR2 SFDVKD. The CDR3 loop spans 14 amino acids. The CDR3: CATSKTDKNTEAFF. CDR3 in DNA: TGTGCCACCAGTAAAACGGACAAGAACACTGAAGCTTTCTTT.

This chain uses TRBV10-3 with TRBJ2-7; 9 bases agree with TRBD1. The germline CDR1 and CDR2 sequences are ENHRY and SYGVKD. J was trimmed by 5 bases and V by 3 bases; bases with no gene match: 8. This CDR3 contains 15 residues. The CDR3, as DNA: TGTGCCATCAGTGAACAGGGGGCAGCATTCGACGAGCAGTACTTC. Amino acids: CAISEQGAAFDEQYF.

The rearrangement joins TRBV15 to TRBJ1-4; weak D call: TRBD1 (5 bases). Deletions cut 2 bases from V and 5 bases from J, with 9 bases between. The CDR3 has 14 residues. Germline loops: CDR1 LNHNV, CDR2 YYDKDF (reference sequence). The CDR3 DNA reads as TGTGCCACCAGCAGACCGGGGGGGAATGAAAAACTGTTTTTT. It specifies CATSRPGGNEKLFF.